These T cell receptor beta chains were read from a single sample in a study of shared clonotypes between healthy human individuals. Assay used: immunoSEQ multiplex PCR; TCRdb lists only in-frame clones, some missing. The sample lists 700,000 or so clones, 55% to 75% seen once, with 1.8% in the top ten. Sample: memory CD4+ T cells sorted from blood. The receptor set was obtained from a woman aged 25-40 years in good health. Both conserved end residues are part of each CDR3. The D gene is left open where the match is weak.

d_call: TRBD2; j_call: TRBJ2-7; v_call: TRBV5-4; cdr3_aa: CASSGEGEQYF
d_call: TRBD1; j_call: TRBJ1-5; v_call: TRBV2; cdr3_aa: CASSEDRVYQPQHF
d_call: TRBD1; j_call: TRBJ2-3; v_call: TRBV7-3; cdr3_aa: CASSPGRQGAADTQYF
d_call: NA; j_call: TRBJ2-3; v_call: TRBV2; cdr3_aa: CASSPRPSTDTQYF
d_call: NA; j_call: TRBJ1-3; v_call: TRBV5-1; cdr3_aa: CASKGVAEEDTIYF
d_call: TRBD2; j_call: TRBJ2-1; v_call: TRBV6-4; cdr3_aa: CASSIAGPSNEQFF
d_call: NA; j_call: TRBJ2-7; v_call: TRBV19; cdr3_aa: CASSWVGVGYEQYF
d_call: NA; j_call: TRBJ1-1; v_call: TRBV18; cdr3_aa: CASSPALNTEAFF
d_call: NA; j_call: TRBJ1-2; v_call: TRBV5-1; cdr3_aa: CASSLVGATTNYGYTF
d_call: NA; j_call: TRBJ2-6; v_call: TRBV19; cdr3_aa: CASSANTGGANVLTF
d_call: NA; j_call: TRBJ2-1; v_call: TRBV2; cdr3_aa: CASSLDGEFWNEQFF
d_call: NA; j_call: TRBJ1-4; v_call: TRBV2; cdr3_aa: CASSEDPLMGAATNEKLFF
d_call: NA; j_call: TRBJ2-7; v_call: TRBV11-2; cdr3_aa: CASSLRSISYEQYF
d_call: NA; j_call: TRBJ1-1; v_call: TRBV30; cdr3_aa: CAWSVGQIEAFF
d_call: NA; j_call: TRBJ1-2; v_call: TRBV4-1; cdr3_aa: CASSQGSQGGSVYTF
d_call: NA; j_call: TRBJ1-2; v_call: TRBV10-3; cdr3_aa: CASSQTANYGYTF
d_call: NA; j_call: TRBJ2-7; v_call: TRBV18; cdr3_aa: CASSPTVSYEQYF
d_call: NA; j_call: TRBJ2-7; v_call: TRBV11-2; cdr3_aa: CASRQPGSRRYEQYF
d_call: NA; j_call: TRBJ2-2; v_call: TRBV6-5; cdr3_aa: CASSYSRSGTGELFF
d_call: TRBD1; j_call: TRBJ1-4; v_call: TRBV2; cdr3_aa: CASSVQGGDEKLFF
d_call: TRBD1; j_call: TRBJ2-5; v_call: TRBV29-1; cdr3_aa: CSSSGTGGGETQYF
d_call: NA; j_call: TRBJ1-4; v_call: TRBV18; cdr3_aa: CASSPVAGVGEKLFF